This T cell receptor (beta chain) emerged from a study of cytomegalovirus exposure and HLA in healthy donors. Study conclusions and caveats: Researchers catalogued 160 or so TCR beta chains as cytomegalovirus-associated.

Trimming pared 2 bases from V and 1 base from J, leaving 5 bases between. The CDR3 runs to 13 residues. Germline V CDR1 and CDR2: MNHEY, SVGAGI. The PCR made use of 60 Vbeta and 13 Jbeta primers. Only in-frame clones appear in the TCRdb table, and some are missing; sequencing was by immunoSEQ multiplex PCR. The table has approximately 92,000 clones, 55% to 75% seen once; the top ten hold approximately 2.9%. As for this clone: Antigen: not known.

The clonotype originates from a man aged 45-65 years in good health and CMV-seronegative. Source material: PBMCs. The chain couples TRBV6-5 to TRBJ2-5, with D unresolved. The CDR3 coding sequence is TGTGCCAGCAGTTACGGCAGCCAAGAGACCCAGTACTTC. Translated: CASSYGSQETQYF.